The entry below describes one T cell receptor (beta chain). These data originate in a study of shared clonotypes between healthy human individuals. Clones were sequenced by immunoSEQ multiplex PCR, and TCRdb holds only the in-frame ones, with some missing. Of about 710,000 clones in the sample, 72% were seen once. This CDR3 contains 15 residues. This chain connects TRBV1 to TRBJ2-3; the table's D gene call, TRBD2, was not cross checked with the DNA. TRBV1 is shown as a pseudogene. The specimen was memory CD4+ T cells sorted from blood. The sample's subset: CD45RA-negative fraction. The receptor's source is a woman aged 25 to 39 in good health. The CDR3 is CTSSSSGSGTDTQYF. In nucleotides, the CDR3 is TGCACCAGCAGCTCTAGCGGGAGTGGCACAGATACGCAGTATTTT.